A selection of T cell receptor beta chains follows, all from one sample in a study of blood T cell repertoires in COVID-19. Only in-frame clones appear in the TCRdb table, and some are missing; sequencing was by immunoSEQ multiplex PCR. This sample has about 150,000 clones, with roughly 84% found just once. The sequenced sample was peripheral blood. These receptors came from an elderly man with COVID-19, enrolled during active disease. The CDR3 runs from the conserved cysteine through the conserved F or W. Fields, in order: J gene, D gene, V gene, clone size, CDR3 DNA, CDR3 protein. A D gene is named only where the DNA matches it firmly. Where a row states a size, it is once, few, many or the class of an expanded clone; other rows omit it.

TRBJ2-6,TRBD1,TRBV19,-,TGTGCCAGTAGTATAGGGACAGGGGTGGCTGGGGCCAACGTCCTGACTTTC,CASSIGTGVAGANVLTF
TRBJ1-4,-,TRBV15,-,TGTGCCACCAGCGCAAAGATACGAGGGGAAAAACTGTTTTTT,CATSAKIRGEKLFF
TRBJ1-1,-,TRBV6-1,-,TGTGCCAGCAGTGAACCATTCCCGCGTTGGGCTTTCTTT,CASSEPFPRWAFF
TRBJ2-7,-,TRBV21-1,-,TGTGCCAGTAAAAGAGACAGGGGCAGCGACGAGCAGTACTTC,CASKRDRGSDEQYF
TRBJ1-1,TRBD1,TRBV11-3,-,TGTGCCAGCAGCTCAACAGGGGGTTGGGCTTTCTTT,CASSSTGGWAFF
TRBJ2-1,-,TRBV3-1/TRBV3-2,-,TGTGCCAGCAGCCAACCGGGACTTCAGTTCTTC,CASSQPGLQFF
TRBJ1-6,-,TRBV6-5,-,TGTGCCAGCAGTTTCTCGGACAGCCGAGATTCACCCCTCCACTTT,CASSFSDSRDSPLHF
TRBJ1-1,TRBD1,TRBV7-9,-,TGTGCCAGCAACCAAAGGGGGCCCGACACTGAAGCTTTCTTT,CASNQRGPDTEAFF
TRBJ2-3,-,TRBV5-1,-,TGCGCCAGCAGCCCAACCCCGGGCACAGATACGCAGTATTTT,CASSPTPGTDTQYF
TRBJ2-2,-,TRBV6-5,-,TGTGCCAGTGGGAGAACCGGGGAGCTGTTTTTT,CASGRTGELFF
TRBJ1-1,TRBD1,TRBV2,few,TGTGCCAGCGTCGACAGGGGCTACACTGAAGCTTTCTTT,CASVDRGYTEAFF
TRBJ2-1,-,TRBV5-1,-,TGCGCCAGCAGCTTGCAGGTTACCAACAATGAGCAGTTCTTC,CASSLQVTNNEQFF
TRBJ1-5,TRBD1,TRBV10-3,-,TGTGCCATCAGTGAGTCGGGGACAGGAAATCAGCCCCAGCATTTT,CAISESGTGNQPQHF
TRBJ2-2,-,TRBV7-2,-,TGTGCCAGCAGCTTAGTCTCCGGGATCACCGGGGAGCTGTTTTTT,CASSLVSGITGELFF
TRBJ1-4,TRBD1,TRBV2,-,TGTGCCAGCAGTGCACAGGGGACAACTAATGAAAAACTGTTTTTT,CASSAQGTTNEKLFF
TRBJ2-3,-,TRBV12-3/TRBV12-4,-,TGTGCCAGCAGTAGAGCAGGGGAAGATACGCAGTATTTT,CASSRAGEDTQYF
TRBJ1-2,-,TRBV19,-,TGTGCCAGTAGTACTTCTCATCACAGGGTTGGAGATGGCTACACCTTC,CASSTSHHRVGDGYTF
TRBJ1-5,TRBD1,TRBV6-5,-,TGTGCCAGCAGTACCTTGACAGGGGGGCAGCCCCAGCATTTT,CASSTLTGGQPQHF
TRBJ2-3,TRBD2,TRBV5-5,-,TGTGCCAGCAGCCTCCCGACTAGCGGGAGCACAGATACGCAGTATTTT,CASSLPTSGSTDTQYF
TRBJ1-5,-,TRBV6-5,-,TGTGCCAGCTCACAGGGCTATAGCAATCAGCCCCAGCATTTT,CASSQGYSNQPQHF
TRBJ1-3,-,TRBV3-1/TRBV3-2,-,TGTGCCAGCAGCCCTGGGGGGGCTGGAAACACCATATATTTT,CASSPGGAGNTIYF
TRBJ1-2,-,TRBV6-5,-,TGTGCCAGCAGTTATGGCCCCGACGGGTATGGCTACACCTTC,CASSYGPDGYGYTF
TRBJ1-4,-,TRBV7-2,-,TGTGCCAGCAGCTTAGGCAGCTACCTGACTAGGGAAAAACTGTTTTTT,CASSLGSYLTREKLFF
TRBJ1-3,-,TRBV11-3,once,TGTGCCAGCAGCCAGACAGTGACTGGAAACACCATATATTTT,CASSQTVTGNTIYF
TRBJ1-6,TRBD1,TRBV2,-,TGTGCCAGCAGTCCCGGGACAGGGGGTAGGTCACCCCTCCACTTT,CASSPGTGGRSPLHF
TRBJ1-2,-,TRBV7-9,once,TGTGCCAGCAGCTCTTCGGGACTCCTGACTTGGGGCTACACCTTC,CASSSSGLLTWGYTF
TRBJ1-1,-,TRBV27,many,TGTGCCAGCAGTTTATGGGCAGAAAACGCTGAAGCTTTCTTT,CASSLWAENAEAFF
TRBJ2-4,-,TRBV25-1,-,TGTGCCAGCAGTGAATATGGGGCCAGGGGTAACATTCAGTACTTC,CASSEYGARGNIQYF
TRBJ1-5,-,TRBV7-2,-,TGTGCCAGCAGCTTATCTCGAGACAATCAGCCCCAGCATTTT,CASSLSRDNQPQHF
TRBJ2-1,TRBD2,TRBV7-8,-,TGTGCCAGCCGTCTAGCGGGGGGGCTCGGGAATGAGCAGTTCTTC,CASRLAGGLGNEQFF
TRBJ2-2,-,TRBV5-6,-,TGTGCCAGCAGCTCAACCTGGACTGCATGGGCGGCCGGGGAGCTGTTTTTT,CASSSTWTAWAAGELFF
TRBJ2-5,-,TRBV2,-,TGTGCCAGCAGTGTTTACCCCGGGGGAGAGACCCAGTACTTC,CASSVYPGGETQYF
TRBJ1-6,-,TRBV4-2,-,TGTGCCAGCAGCCCCAGGGGTCGCTCCTATAATTCACCCCTCCACTTT,CASSPRGRSYNSPLHF
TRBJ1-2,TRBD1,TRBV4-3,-,TGCGCCAGCAGCCATCGGACAGGGAACTATGGCTACACCTTC,CASSHRTGNYGYTF
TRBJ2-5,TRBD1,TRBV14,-,TGTGCCAGCAGCCAAGTGGGACAGGGGGGAGAGACCCAGTACTTC,CASSQVGQGGETQYF
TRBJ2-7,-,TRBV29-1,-,TGCAGCGTTGCATCCTACTCCTACGAGCAGTACTTC,CSVASYSYEQYF
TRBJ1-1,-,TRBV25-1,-,TGTGCCAGCAGCCTGGAGAGTTTGGGGAACACTGAAGCTTTCTTT,CASSLESLGNTEAFF
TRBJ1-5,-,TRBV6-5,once,TGTGCCAGCAGGGGTGGCAGGGTTGACAATCAGCCCCAGCATTTT,CASRGGRVDNQPQHF
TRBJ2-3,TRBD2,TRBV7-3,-,TGTGCCAGCAGTCCCCAAGGCGGGGGAAGCACAGATACGCAGTATTTT,CASSPQGGGSTDTQYF
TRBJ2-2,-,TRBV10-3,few,TGTGCCATCAATGCGGAGGAGACTTCCCGGGAGCTGTTTTTT,CAINAEETSRELFF
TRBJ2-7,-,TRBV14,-,TGTGCCAGCAGCCAAGCTACCCTATACGAGCAGTACTTC,CASSQATLYEQYF
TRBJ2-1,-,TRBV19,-,TGTGCCAGTAGTATAGTTGACAGCTACCCTCTGTTCTTC,CASSIVDSYPLFF
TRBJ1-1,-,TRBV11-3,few,TGTGCCAGCAGCTCCCAGGGAAACACTGAAGCTTTCTTT,CASSSQGNTEAFF
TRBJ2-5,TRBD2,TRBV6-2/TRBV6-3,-,TGTGCCAGCAGTAAAGGACTAGCGGGGGGAGCAGAGACCCAGTACTTC,CASSKGLAGGAETQYF
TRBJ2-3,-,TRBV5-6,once,TGTGCCAGCAGCTGGGCAAGGTTTGGGGATACGCAGTATTTT,CASSWARFGDTQYF
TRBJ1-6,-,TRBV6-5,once,TGTGCTACGCTCCGGGCCTATAATTCACCCCTCCACTTT,CATLRAYNSPLHF
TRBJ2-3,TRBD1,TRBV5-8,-,TGTGCCAGCAGGAGAACAGGGGATGGAGATACGCAGTATTTT,CASRRTGDGDTQYF
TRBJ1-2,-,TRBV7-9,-,TGTGCCAGTGGACAGATCCTATATGGCTACACCTTC,CASGQILYGYTF
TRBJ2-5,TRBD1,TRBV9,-,TGTGCCAGCAGCTCTAGACAGGGGTGGGAGACCCAGTACTTC,CASSSRQGWETQYF
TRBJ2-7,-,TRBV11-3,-,TGTGCCAGCAGCTACGGCTACGAGCAGTACTTC,CASSYGYEQYF
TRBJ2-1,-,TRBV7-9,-,TGTGCCAGCAGCCCACCCGGGGACTCCTACAATGAGCAGTTCTTC,CASSPPGDSYNEQFF
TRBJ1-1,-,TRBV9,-,TGTGCCAGCAGCAATCAGGGGATGAACACTGAAGCTTTCTTT,CASSNQGMNTEAFF
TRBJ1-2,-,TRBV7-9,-,TGTGCCAGCAGCTTAATCTCCTATGGCTACACCTTC,CASSLISYGYTF
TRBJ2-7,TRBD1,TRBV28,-,TGTGCCAGCAGTTTAAAACCCCCCGGGACAGGCGGCTACGAGCAGTACTTC,CASSLKPPGTGGYEQYF